A selection of T cell receptor beta chains follows, all from one sample in a study of early T cells in non-severe SARS-CoV-2 infection. MiXCR, applied by TCRdb to the 5' RACE reads, yields one record per CDR3 protein. The table shows fewer than 85,000 distinct CDR3 sequences, with more than 7.5% occurring only once. The sample taken for sequencing was whole blood. These receptors came from an adult who was a healthcare worker with PCR-confirmed SARS-CoV-2 infection or an uninfected control (not recorded which). Each CDR3 is given with its conserved first and last residue. The D gene is left open where the match is weak. Clone size is stated in some rows and not others, as once, few, many or a class when expanded.

j_gene | v_gene | abundance | d_gene | CDR3aa | CDR3nt
TRBJ2-7 | TRBV2 | . | TRBD1 | CASSEATQGRFGEQYF | TGTGCCAGCAGTGAGGCTACACAGGGGCGGTTTGGGGAGCAGTACTTC
TRBJ1-5 | TRBV2 | few | . | CASSEGRQPQHF | TGTGCCAGCAGTGAGGGCCGACAGCCCCAGCATTTT
TRBJ1-5 | TRBV27 | few | . | CASSLNGRQPQHF | TGTGCCAGCAGTCTTAACGGGAGACAGCCCCAGCATTTT
TRBJ2-1 | TRBV27 | many | TRBD2 | CASSLVGLAAKGEQFF | TGTGCCAGCAGTTTAGTCGGGCTAGCGGCAAAAGGAGAGCAGTTCTTC
TRBJ2-3 | TRBV10-3 | many | . | CAISPQGSTDTQYF | TGTGCCATCAGCCCACAGGGAAGCACAGATACGCAGTATTTT
TRBJ2-5 | TRBV7-8 | few | . | CASSLARAGPTGTQYF | TGTGCCAGCAGCTTAGCGAGGGCGGGCCCTACTGGGACCCAGTACTTC
TRBJ2-2 | TRBV6-1 | many | TRBD1 | CASRTGVMASNTGELFF | TGTGCCAGCAGAACAGGGGTAATGGCGTCGAACACCGGGGAGCTGTTTTTT
TRBJ1-1 | TRBV12-5 | many | . | CASGHVPDSEAFF | TGTGCTAGTGGTCATGTTCCAGATAGTGAAGCTTTCTTT
TRBJ2-5 | TRBV7-2 | . | . | CASSPAIWGLGETQYF | TGTGCCAGCAGCCCGGCGATTTGGGGGCTTGGAGAGACCCAGTACTTC
TRBJ2-1 | TRBV20-1 | few | . | CSAKARGEGHEQFF | TGCAGTGCTAAGGCGAGGGGGGAGGGACATGAGCAGTTCTTC
TRBJ2-4 | TRBV7-5 | . | . | CISVSEAYWRGVSIQYF | .
TRBJ1-4 | TRBV28 | . | . | CASSLIQALTNEKLFF | TGTGCCAGCAGTTTAATACAGGCCCTGACAAACGAAAAACTGTTTTTT
TRBJ2-1 | TRBV6-2/TRBV6-3 | many | TRBD2 | CASRTSGRNEQFF | TGTGCCAGCCGGACTAGCGGGAGAAATGAGCAGTTCTTC
TRBJ1-5 | TRBV6-7 | few | TRBD1 | CASRGTGTAWDQPQHF | TGTGCCAGCAGGGGAACCGGGACAGCTTGGGATCAGCCCCAGCATTTT
TRBJ2-7 | TRBV27 | many | TRBD2 | CASSPSGLAGIYEQYF | TGTGCCAGCAGTCCGTCGGGACTAGCGGGGATCTACGAGCAGTACTTC
TRBJ2-5 | TRBV7-9 | many | TRBD2 | CASSGGETQYF | TGTGCCAGCTCGGGAGGAGAGACCCAGTACTTC
TRBJ1-6 | TRBV7-2 | many | . | CASSLRGESLHF | TGTGCCAGCAGCCTGAGGGGGGAGTCCCTCCACTTT
TRBJ2-7 | TRBV3-1 | . | TRBD1 | CASSPGQPYEQYF | TGTGCCAGCAGCCCGGGACAGCCCTACGAGCAGTACTTC
TRBJ2-1 | TRBV11-2 | many | TRBD2 | CASSQTRTRLNEQFF | TGTGCCAGCAGCCAGACCAGGACTAGGTTGAATGAGCAGTTCTTC
TRBJ2-7 | TRBV28 | . | . | CASTVNDFGDEQYF | TGTGCCAGCACCGTGAACGACTTTGGGGACGAGCAGTACTTC
TRBJ2-3 | TRBV20-1 | few | TRBD2 | CSVRGLAGVDTQYF | TGCAGTGTTAGGGGACTAGCGGGAGTAGATACGCAGTATTTT
TRBJ2-5 | TRBV7-2 | many | TRBD2 | CASSSRRGAGGETQYF | TGTGCCAGCAGCTCCCGACGTGGAGCGGGAGGAGAGACCCAGTACTTC
TRBJ2-1 | TRBV30 | many | . | CAWSPHQAYNEQFF | TGTGCCTGGAGTCCGCACCAAGCCTACAATGAGCAGTTCTTC
TRBJ2-2 | TRBV2 | . | TRBD2 | CASSSTGLTNTGELFF | TGTGCCAGCAGTTCGACGGGACTAACTAACACCGGGGAGCTGTTTTTT
TRBJ2-7 | TRBV20-1 | many | TRBD1 | CSAYDRGTLVYEQYF | TGCAGTGCTTATGACAGGGGGACTCTAGTCTACGAGCAGTACTTC
TRBJ2-7 | TRBV29-1 | . | TRBD2 | CSVVSGSSYEQYF | TGCAGCGTTGTTAGCGGGAGCTCCTACGAGCAGTACTTC
TRBJ1-5 | TRBV4-1 | few | . | CASSQAWRSNQPQHF | TGCGCCAGCAGCCAAGCATGGCGGAGCAATCAGCCCCAGCATTTT
TRBJ2-4 | TRBV15 | few | . | CATSHPPGEAKNIQYF | TGTGCCACCAGCCACCCCCCTGGGGAGGCCAAAAACATTCAGTACTTC
TRBJ2-2 | TRBV11-2 | few | . | CASSRGRGNTGELFF | TGTGCCAGCAGCCGGGGCAGAGGTAACACCGGGGAGCTGTTTTTT
TRBJ2-2 | TRBV20-1 | few | TRBD1 | CSAEQTGIGELFF | TGCAGTGCGGAACAGACAGGGATCGGGGAGCTGTTTTTT
TRBJ2-3 | TRBV5-1 | few | TRBD2 | CASSSTLAGATDTQYF | TGCGCCAGCAGCTCCACTCTAGCGGGGGCCACAGATACGCAGTATTTT
TRBJ2-7 | TRBV28 | few | TRBD2 | CATRPGTTSAEQYF | TGTGCCACCCGGCCCGGGACTACGTCTGCCGAGCAGTACTTC
TRBJ1-4 | TRBV9 | few | . | CASSPRQGNEKLFF | TGTGCCAGCAGCCCCCGCCAGGGGAACGAAAAACTGTTTTTT
TRBJ1-3 | TRBV24-1 | many | . | CATHKSAGNTIYF | TGTGCCACGCACAAGTCGGCTGGAAACACCATATATTTT
TRBJ2-5 | TRBV6-2/TRBV6-3 | many | TRBD2 | CASSNGAGGVETQYF | TGTGCCAGCAGTAACGGAGCGGGAGGGGTGGAGACCCAGTACTTC
TRBJ2-2 | TRBV10-3 | many | TRBD2 | CAISENGLAVANTGELFF | TGTGCCATCAGTGAGAATGGACTAGCGGTCGCGAACACCGGGGAGCTGTTTTTT
TRBJ1-5 | TRBV28 | few | . | CASRPGGASYQPQHF | TGTGCCAGCAGGCCTGGGGGGGCCAGTTATCAGCCCCAGCATTTT
TRBJ1-5 | TRBV2 | . | . | CASRGDGSSNQPQHF | TGTGCCAGCAGGGGGGACGGGAGTAGCAATCAGCCCCAGCATTTT
TRBJ1-5 | TRBV6-6 | many | TRBD1 | CASSYRQGYNQPQHF | TGTGCCAGCAGTTACCGACAGGGATATAATCAGCCCCAGCATTTT
TRBJ2-2 | TRBV11-3 | . | . | CASSLGPGELFF | TGTGCCAGCAGCTTAGGACCCGGGGAGCTGTTTTTT
TRBJ2-7 | TRBV20-1 | few | TRBD1 | CSAGPGTEAYEQYF | TGCAGTGCTGGACCAGGGACAGAAGCCTACGAGCAGTACTTC
TRBJ2-5 | TRBV12-3/TRBV12-4 | few | . | CASSLGGGAETQYF | TGTGCCAGCAGTTTGGGGGGGGGCGCCGAGACCCAGTACTTC
TRBJ2-5 | TRBV27 | . | TRBD2 | CASSGAGGPQETQYF | TGTGCCAGCAGTGGAGCGGGAGGGCCCCAAGAGACCCAGTACTTC
TRBJ2-5 | TRBV2 | . | . | CASGSTQETQYF | TGTGCCAGCGGCAGCACCCAAGAGACCCAGTACTTC
TRBJ1-2 | TRBV10-3 | few | . | CAIKRNYGYTF | TGTGCCATCAAAAGGAACTATGGCTACACCTTC
TRBJ1-5 | TRBV2 | . | . | CASSEVSVYSNQPQHF | TGTGCCAGCAGTGAAGTGTCAGTTTATAGCAATCAGCCCCAGCATTTT
TRBJ2-3 | TRBV20-1 | few | . | CSARVEGDTQYF | TGCAGTGCTAGGGTCGAGGGGGATACGCAGTATTTT
TRBJ2-3 | TRBV15 | few | TRBD2 | CATSSFPRGGRGTQYF | TGTGCCACCAGCAGCTTCCCGAGGGGCGGGAGAGGTACGCAGTATTTT
TRBJ2-1 | TRBV30 | . | . | CAWSRSSYNEQFF | TGTGCCTGGAGCCGGAGCTCCTACAATGAGCAGTTCTTC
TRBJ2-2 | TRBV20-1 | many | TRBD2 | CSARVRGRRDGELFF | TGCAGTGCTAGAGTGCGCGGGAGAAGGGACGGGGAGCTGTTTTTT